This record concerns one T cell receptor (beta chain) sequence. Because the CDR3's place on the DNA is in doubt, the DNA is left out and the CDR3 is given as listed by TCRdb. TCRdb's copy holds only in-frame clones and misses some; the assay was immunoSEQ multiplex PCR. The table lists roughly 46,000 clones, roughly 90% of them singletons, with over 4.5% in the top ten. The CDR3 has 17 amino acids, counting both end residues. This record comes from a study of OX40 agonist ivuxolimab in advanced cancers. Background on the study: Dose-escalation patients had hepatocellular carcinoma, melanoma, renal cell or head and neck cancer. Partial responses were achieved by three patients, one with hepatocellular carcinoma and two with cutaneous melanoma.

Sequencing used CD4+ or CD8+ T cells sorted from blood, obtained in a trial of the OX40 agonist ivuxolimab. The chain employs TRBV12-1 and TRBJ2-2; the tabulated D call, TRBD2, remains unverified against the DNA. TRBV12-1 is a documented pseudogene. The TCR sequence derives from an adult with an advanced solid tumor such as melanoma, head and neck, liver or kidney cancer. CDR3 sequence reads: CASSSFHGPRTPGSCFF.